These T cell receptor beta chains were read from a single sample in a study of blood T cell repertoires in COVID-19. Libraries were prepared by immunoSEQ multiplex PCR; TCRdb keeps only in-frame clonotypes and omits some of them. The sample records roughly 500,000 clones, 88% being singletons. Sequencing input: PBMCs or T cells enriched from blood (not recorded which). The origin of the receptors is a woman in her 40s who had recovered from COVID-19. Both conserved end residues are part of each CDR3. D genes are given only for firm matches. Part of the rows lack a size; the others show once, few, many or a class for expanded clones.

d_call: TRBD1; clone_size: .; j_call: TRBJ1-1; v_call: TRBV5-8; cdr3_nt: TGTGCCAGCAGCTTGGAGCTCGAGAAGGTGGGACAGGGGGTGAACACTGAAGCTTTCTTT; cdr3_aa: CASSLELEKVGQGVNTEAFF
d_call: .; clone_size: .; j_call: TRBJ1-1; v_call: TRBV19; cdr3_nt: TGTGCCAGTAGGCCACACAGGAACACTGAAGCTTTCTTT; cdr3_aa: CASRPHRNTEAFF
d_call: .; clone_size: .; j_call: TRBJ1-1; v_call: TRBV4-1; cdr3_nt: TGCGCCAGCAGCCAAGTCCTAGACCCGAACACTGAAGCTTTCTTT; cdr3_aa: CASSQVLDPNTEAFF
d_call: .; clone_size: .; j_call: TRBJ1-1; v_call: TRBV12-5; cdr3_nt: TGTGCTAGTGGTTTGGTACATGGGTGGAGGAACACTGAAGCTTTCTTT; cdr3_aa: CASGLVHGWRNTEAFF
d_call: TRBD1; clone_size: .; j_call: TRBJ1-1; v_call: TRBV19; cdr3_nt: TGTGCCAGTAACCCCAGGGGGCGGATCACTGAAGCTTTCTTT; cdr3_aa: CASNPRGRITEAFF
d_call: .; clone_size: .; j_call: TRBJ2-7; v_call: TRBV4-1; cdr3_nt: TGCGCCAGCAGCCAAGTGGAAGGGGGGGTGTACTTC; cdr3_aa: CASSQVEGGVYF
d_call: TRBD1; clone_size: .; j_call: TRBJ2-1; v_call: TRBV14; cdr3_nt: TGTGCCAGCAGCTCATGGGACAGGGGCTACAATGAGCAGTTCTTC; cdr3_aa: CASSSWDRGYNEQFF
d_call: TRBD2; clone_size: .; j_call: TRBJ2-1; v_call: TRBV14; cdr3_nt: TGTGCCAGCAGCCTATTCCCTAGCGGGAGGGTTTCCTACAATGAGCAGTTCTTC; cdr3_aa: CASSLFPSGRVSYNEQFF
d_call: .; clone_size: few; j_call: TRBJ1-1; v_call: TRBV29-1; cdr3_nt: TGCAGCGTTGAAACCACACAGGGGAACACTGAAGCTTTCTTT; cdr3_aa: CSVETTQGNTEAFF
d_call: .; clone_size: .; j_call: TRBJ1-4; v_call: TRBV27; cdr3_nt: TGTGCCAGCAGTTTATCTGGGCGGGAGCGAAGGGGTGAAAAACTGTTTTTT; cdr3_aa: CASSLSGRERRGEKLFF
d_call: .; clone_size: .; j_call: TRBJ1-4; v_call: TRBV6-5; cdr3_nt: TGTGCCAGCAAATACCAGGCCGGTAGAGATGAAAAACTGTTTTTT; cdr3_aa: CASKYQAGRDEKLFF
d_call: TRBD2; clone_size: few; j_call: TRBJ2-2; v_call: TRBV5-4; cdr3_nt: TGTGCCAGCAGCTTGGCCGGGACTAGCGGTACGGAGCTGTTTTTT; cdr3_aa: CASSLAGTSGTELFF
d_call: TRBD2; clone_size: .; j_call: TRBJ2-7; v_call: TRBV19; cdr3_nt: TGTGCCAGTAGTACCCGGGGGGGCGAGCAGTACTTC; cdr3_aa: CASSTRGGEQYF
d_call: .; clone_size: .; j_call: TRBJ1-4; v_call: TRBV28; cdr3_nt: TGTGCCAGCAGTGAGGGACATCGGATCGATGGGTTTTTT; cdr3_aa: CASSEGHRIDGFF
d_call: TRBD1; clone_size: .; j_call: TRBJ1-2; v_call: TRBV20-1; cdr3_nt: TGCAGTGCTAGTCCCGGGACAGGGGAAGGCTACACCTTC; cdr3_aa: CSASPGTGEGYTF
d_call: .; clone_size: .; j_call: TRBJ1-1; v_call: TRBV2; cdr3_nt: TGTGCCAGCACCGTGGACAGCCGGCCCGAAGCTTTCTTT; cdr3_aa: CASTVDSRPEAFF
d_call: .; clone_size: .; j_call: TRBJ1-1; v_call: TRBV30; cdr3_nt: TGTGCCTGGAGGCACAGGGTGAGTTCGACTGAAGCTTTCTTT; cdr3_aa: CAWRHRVSSTEAFF
d_call: .; clone_size: .; j_call: TRBJ1-4; v_call: TRBV29-1; cdr3_nt: TGCAGCGTGATCCCGGCGGCCGCTGATGAAAAACTGTTTTTT; cdr3_aa: CSVIPAAADEKLFF
d_call: .; clone_size: .; j_call: TRBJ1-1; v_call: TRBV4-1; cdr3_nt: TGCGCCAGCAGCCAAAGAAGGGGGTCTAACACTGAAGCTTTCTTT; cdr3_aa: CASSQRRGSNTEAFF
d_call: TRBD2; clone_size: .; j_call: TRBJ2-1; v_call: TRBV13; cdr3_nt: TGTGCCAGCAGCTTATTTTCTAGGCTAGCGGGAGATGAGCAGTTCTTC; cdr3_aa: CASSLFSRLAGDEQFF
d_call: .; clone_size: .; j_call: TRBJ1-2; v_call: TRBV18; cdr3_nt: TGTGCCAGCTCACCAAGGGCAGGGCCCTATGGCTACACCTTC; cdr3_aa: CASSPRAGPYGYTF
d_call: .; clone_size: .; j_call: TRBJ1-4; v_call: TRBV5-1; cdr3_nt: TGCGCCAGCAGCAGGGAGGACAACGCCTCTGAAAAACTGTTTTTT; cdr3_aa: CASSREDNASEKLFF
d_call: .; clone_size: .; j_call: TRBJ1-1; v_call: TRBV7-9; cdr3_nt: TGTGCCAGCAGTCCCGGGGGTAGGGGCACTGAAGCTTTCTTT; cdr3_aa: CASSPGGRGTEAFF
d_call: .; clone_size: .; j_call: TRBJ2-3; v_call: TRBV4-1; cdr3_nt: TGCGCCAGCAGCCACCGAGCGGTCACAGATACGCAGTATTTT; cdr3_aa: CASSHRAVTDTQYF
d_call: .; clone_size: .; j_call: TRBJ1-5; v_call: TRBV19; cdr3_nt: TGTGCCAGCCAGGCGGACATGAGCAATCAGCCCCAGCATTTT; cdr3_aa: CASQADMSNQPQHF
d_call: TRBD1; clone_size: .; j_call: TRBJ1-2; v_call: TRBV4-3; cdr3_nt: TGCGCCAGCAGCCAAGATCGGACAGGCCCGGACTACACCTTC; cdr3_aa: CASSQDRTGPDYTF
d_call: .; clone_size: .; j_call: TRBJ2-1; v_call: TRBV15; cdr3_nt: TGTGCCACCAGCAGAGATCGGGCGGGGACCGCCTACAATGAGCAGTTCTTC; cdr3_aa: CATSRDRAGTAYNEQFF
d_call: TRBD1; clone_size: .; j_call: TRBJ1-6; v_call: TRBV10-3; cdr3_nt: TGTGCCATCAGTGGGCAGGGGGACTCACCCCTCCACTTT; cdr3_aa: CAISGQGDSPLHF
d_call: .; clone_size: .; j_call: TRBJ1-1; v_call: TRBV6-1; cdr3_nt: TGTGCCAGCAGTGATTTGGGATGGGGAGGCACTGAAGCTTTCTTT; cdr3_aa: CASSDLGWGGTEAFF
d_call: .; clone_size: .; j_call: TRBJ2-2; v_call: TRBV5-1; cdr3_nt: TGCGCCAGCAGCCTATCAGGGTTGAGCACCGGGGAGCTGTTTTTT; cdr3_aa: CASSLSGLSTGELFF
d_call: TRBD1; clone_size: .; j_call: TRBJ1-1; v_call: TRBV5-1; cdr3_nt: TGCGCCAGCAGCTCCCGGGACAGCATGAACACTGAAGCTTTCTTT; cdr3_aa: CASSSRDSMNTEAFF
d_call: .; clone_size: .; j_call: TRBJ1-1; v_call: TRBV13; cdr3_nt: TGTGCCAGCAGCTTATCCGGCGGGGGGCGTACTGAAGCTTTCTTT; cdr3_aa: CASSLSGGGRTEAFF
d_call: .; clone_size: .; j_call: TRBJ1-1; v_call: TRBV29-1; cdr3_nt: TGCAGCGTTGAAACACCCTCTGCTGAAGCTTTCTTT; cdr3_aa: CSVETPSAEAFF
d_call: TRBD2; clone_size: .; j_call: TRBJ2-1; v_call: TRBV5-1; cdr3_nt: TGCGCCAGCAGCTCGGCTAGCGGGAGGGCAAATGAGCAGTTCTTC; cdr3_aa: CASSSASGRANEQFF
d_call: TRBD1; clone_size: .; j_call: TRBJ1-1; v_call: TRBV30; cdr3_nt: TGTGCCTGGAAAGCCGGGACAGGGGGCACCTGGTACCCTGAAGCTTTCTTT; cdr3_aa: CAWKAGTGGTWYPEAFF
d_call: .; clone_size: .; j_call: TRBJ1-1; v_call: TRBV3-1/TRBV3-2; cdr3_nt: TGTGCCAGCAGCTCCCGTCGGGGGGTGGGAACTGAAGCTTTCTTT; cdr3_aa: CASSSRRGVGTEAFF
d_call: .; clone_size: .; j_call: TRBJ2-7; v_call: TRBV12-5; cdr3_nt: TGTGCTAGTGGCCTCGCCTACGAGCAGTACTTC; cdr3_aa: CASGLAYEQYF
d_call: TRBD2; clone_size: .; j_call: TRBJ2-6; v_call: TRBV30; cdr3_nt: TGTGCCTGGAGTGGTCTAGCGGGAGGGCCCTCTGGGGCCAACGTCCTGACTTTC; cdr3_aa: CAWSGLAGGPSGANVLTF
d_call: .; clone_size: .; j_call: TRBJ1-1; v_call: TRBV2; cdr3_nt: TGTGCCAGCACCCCTCGTCCTAACACTGAAGCTTTCTTT; cdr3_aa: CASTPRPNTEAFF
d_call: TRBD1; clone_size: once; j_call: TRBJ2-7; v_call: TRBV19; cdr3_nt: TGTGCCAGTAGCGAGGCGGACAGGTTATACGAGCAGTACTTC; cdr3_aa: CASSEADRLYEQYF
d_call: TRBD2; clone_size: .; j_call: TRBJ2-1; v_call: TRBV6-2/TRBV6-3; cdr3_nt: TGTGCCAGCAGTTACGGGACTAGCGTTAATGAGCAGTTCTTC; cdr3_aa: CASSYGTSVNEQFF
d_call: .; clone_size: .; j_call: TRBJ1-1; v_call: TRBV3-1/TRBV3-2; cdr3_nt: TGTGCCAGCAGCCGGTTGATGGAGGACACTGAAGCTTTCTTT; cdr3_aa: CASSRLMEDTEAFF
d_call: TRBD1; clone_size: .; j_call: TRBJ1-5; v_call: TRBV18; cdr3_nt: TGTGCCAGCTCACCAACGGGACAGCTCAATCAGCCCCAGCATTTT; cdr3_aa: CASSPTGQLNQPQHF
d_call: TRBD2; clone_size: .; j_call: TRBJ2-1; v_call: TRBV7-9; cdr3_nt: TGTGCCAGCAGCCGGACTAGCGGGAGCAATGAGCAGTTCTTC; cdr3_aa: CASSRTSGSNEQFF
d_call: .; clone_size: .; j_call: TRBJ2-7; v_call: TRBV19; cdr3_nt: TGTGCCAGTAGTATATCGGCGGGCGAGCAGTACTTC; cdr3_aa: CASSISAGEQYF
d_call: TRBD1; clone_size: .; j_call: TRBJ1-2; v_call: TRBV4-1; cdr3_nt: TGCGCCAGCAGCCAAGAAGGGACAGGGCTCGGCTACACCTTC; cdr3_aa: CASSQEGTGLGYTF
d_call: .; clone_size: .; j_call: TRBJ1-6; v_call: TRBV10-2; cdr3_nt: TGCGCCAGCAGTGAAAGGGACTCTTCAGGTTCACCCCTCCACTTT; cdr3_aa: CASSERDSSGSPLHF
d_call: .; clone_size: .; j_call: TRBJ2-3; v_call: TRBV7-9; cdr3_nt: TGTGCCAGCGGGAGCCAGGGGAAGAATACGCAGTATTTT; cdr3_aa: CASGSQGKNTQYF
d_call: TRBD1; clone_size: few; j_call: TRBJ1-5; v_call: TRBV10-3; cdr3_nt: TGTGCCATCAGTGGCGGGACAGGGGGCGCTTGGCAGCCCCAGCATTTT; cdr3_aa: CAISGGTGGAWQPQHF